The rows below give T cell receptor beta chains drawn from one sample of a study of blood T cell repertoires in COVID-19. This table comes from immunoSEQ multiplex PCR, and its TCRdb copy is limited to in-frame clones, with some not included. The sample contains about 270,000 clones, 85% to 90% of which appear only once. Sample: PBMCs or T cells enriched from blood (not recorded which). The receptors derive from a woman between 18 and 29 years old who had recovered from COVID-19. Each CDR3 is given without its conserved first and last residue. The order of the fields is D gene, J gene, V gene, CDR3 protein. The D gene is left open where the match is weak.

TRBD2 TRBJ2-2 TRBV11-2 ASSPPPGTRGTGELF
TRBD1 TRBJ2-7 TRBV6-1 ASSDAWTGVYEQY
NA TRBJ2-1 TRBV7-8 ASSLTGLRTNEQF
TRBD1 TRBJ1-2 TRBV18 ASSLGQGEIYGYT
TRBD1 TRBJ1-2 TRBV27 ASSGTGGGGYT
TRBD1 TRBJ2-7 TRBV7-2 ASSYTGTGGEQY
NA TRBJ2-7 TRBV5-4 ASSPGPGLTLLYEQY
TRBD1 TRBJ1-4 TRBV5-1 ASSLQGATNEKLF
TRBD1 TRBJ1-1 TRBV3-1/TRBV3-2 ASSLPGGDTEAF
TRBD2 TRBJ2-6 TRBV5-1 ASSSGLAGAGGANVLT
NA TRBJ2-7 TRBV7-2 ASSLSVAGANGYEQY
NA TRBJ1-1 TRBV11-2 ASSLLVRGTEAF
TRBD1 TRBJ2-3 TRBV11-2 ASSPGTGVPDTQY
NA TRBJ1-4 TRBV15 ATSRGEKLF
NA TRBJ2-7 TRBV6-5 ASSYSIRGRHEQY
NA TRBJ1-6 TRBV28 ASNQSGTKLH
NA TRBJ1-5 TRBV20-1 SASGSRPSGNQPQH
NA TRBJ2-7 TRBV13 ASSSGQFYEQY
NA TRBJ1-2 TRBV14 ASSHRGGNYGYT
TRBD2 TRBJ2-1 TRBV11-2 ASSPTSGAYNEQF
NA TRBJ1-4 TRBV4-1 ASSQDQVRSNEKLF
NA TRBJ2-2 TRBV5-1 ASRALERTGELF
TRBD1 TRBJ1-2 TRBV6-5 ASSSHPTGGFGYT
TRBD2 TRBJ2-3 TRBV18 ASSPPSGGLTDTQY
NA TRBJ1-2 TRBV9 ASSVVGMGYGYT
NA TRBJ1-2 TRBV24-1 ATSEGSYGYT
NA TRBJ1-1 TRBV9 ASSVGRSNMNTEAF
NA TRBJ1-1 TRBV2 ASTKSDTEAF
TRBD2 TRBJ2-5 TRBV7-3 ASSPSGVQETQY
TRBD1 TRBJ2-7 TRBV13 ASSSSGTGGLNEQY
TRBD1 TRBJ2-5 TRBV6-5 ASRSDRERETQY
NA TRBJ2-7 TRBV5-6 ASSPDILTPYEQY
TRBD2 TRBJ2-5 TRBV20-1 SASLRASGWETQY
NA TRBJ1-2 TRBV5-4 ASSLDRDRGYT
NA TRBJ1-1 TRBV14 ASSQDGAGRVTEAF
NA TRBJ1-5 TRBV18 ASSPDSNSNQPQH
NA TRBJ1-6 TRBV3-1/TRBV3-2 ASSQDYRVGYNSPLH
NA TRBJ2-7 TRBV5-1 ASSLDRHEQY
NA TRBJ1-4 TRBV19 ASSRRGPGEKLF
TRBD1 TRBJ1-2 TRBV10-2 ASSQGGEGYT
TRBD1 TRBJ2-7 TRBV6-5 ASSYGGQGSEQY
NA TRBJ1-5 TRBV30 AWSFFGAFNQPQH
NA TRBJ1-4 TRBV11-2 ASSRSPTNEKLF
TRBD1 TRBJ1-1 TRBV18 ASSPTTGGTEAF
NA TRBJ1-6 TRBV30 AWNLGGGSPLH
TRBD2 TRBJ2-1 TRBV18 ASSPLPTSAEQF
TRBD1 TRBJ1-5 TRBV14 ASSHRSQGANQPQH
TRBD1 TRBJ1-1 TRBV24-1 ATSGRGPRGWDTEAF
TRBD1 TRBJ1-5 TRBV28 ASTTEDRRPQH
NA TRBJ1-6 TRBV9 ASSVMGNNSPLH
NA TRBJ1-5 TRBV5-3 ARSHREGQPQH
NA TRBJ2-6 TRBV9 ASSVLGQGLSGANVLT
TRBD1 TRBJ1-1 TRBV10-3 AISADRGRTEAF
NA TRBJ2-1 TRBV20-1 SASHVSSRSYNEQF
NA TRBJ2-7 TRBV4-1 ASSQESPGLVEQY